Listed here are 19 T cell receptor beta chains from one sample, sequenced in a study of early T cells in non-severe SARS-CoV-2 infection. TCRdb reprocessed the 5' RACE reads with MiXCR, giving one entry per CDR3 protein. The sample holds more than 65,000 distinct CDR3 sequences, roughly 15% seen once. The specimen sequenced was whole blood. The origin of the receptors is an adult who was a healthcare worker with PCR-confirmed SARS-CoV-2 infection or an uninfected control (not recorded which).

The V gene is TRBV3-1, the J gene TRBJ2-5; D might be TRBD1 or TRBD2, each matching 6 bases. The germline CDR1 and CDR2 sequences are LGHDT and YNNKEL (reference sequence). The ends were cut back, 1 base at V and 5 bases at J, with 20 bases in the middle. The CDR3 totals 17 residues. The CDR3 nucleotides are TGTGCCAGCAGCCAAGCGGGGGCTGGCGTCGCTGGGGAGACCCAGTACTTC. Translation: CASSQAGAGVAGETQYF.

For the CDR3, the DNA is TGCAGTGCTAGACCGTCAGGGATGGTAACTGAAGCTTTCTTT. Amino acids: CSARPSGMVTEAFF. The gene calls are TRBV20-1 and TRBJ1-1; weak D call: TRBD1 (5 bases). Germline V CDR1 and CDR2: DFQATT, SNEGSKA (reference sequence). The CDR3 extends over 14 amino acids. V lost 2 bases and J 5 bases, leaving 15 bases between the germline ends.

The rearrangement links TRBV7-2 to TRBJ2-7, with D possibly matching TRBD2 (6 bases). The CDR3 loop spans 17 amino acids. Germline CDR1 and CDR2: SGHTA and FQGNSA. Trimming shortened V by 3 bases and J by 3 bases, and 21 bases separated the two germline ends. In DNA, the CDR3 is TGTGCCAGCAGCTTCTTCGGGCTAGCGCAAGCCGTCTACGAGCAGTACTTC. Amino acid sequence: CASSFFGLAQAVYEQYF.

This rearrangement joins TRBV6-9 to TRBJ1-5; no firm D call. The V gene lost 5 bases and the J gene lost 2 bases, with 16 bases spanning the gap. The length of the CDR3 is 16 residues. The germline V gene encodes CDR1 MNHGY and CDR2 SVAAGI. The CDR3: CASSLTSFRCNQPQHF. CDR3 bases: TGTGCCAGCAGTCTCACTTCCTTCCGATGCAATCAGCCCCAGCATTTT.

J is TRBJ2-5 and V is TRBV6-2 or TRBV6-3, with 10 bases that match TRBD2. V lost 0 bases and J lost 3; bases outside the gene matches: 4. Germline CDR1 is MNHEY and CDR2 is SVGEGT. The CDR3 runs to 16 residues. The CDR3 DNA follows: TGTGCCAGCAGTTACTCGAGCGGGGGGGAGGAAGAGACCCAGTACTTC. It translates to CASSYSSGGEEETQYF.

The chain recombines TRBV29-1 with TRBJ1-2; D gene unclear. Germline V gene sequence: CDR1 SQVTM, CDR2 ANQGSEA. Trimming took 2 bases from V and 5 from J, leaving 9 bases between them. The CDR3 sequence is 12 residues long. The DNA of the CDR3 is TGCAGCGTTGAACTGGGGATGTATGGCTACACCTTC. Translation: CSVELGMYGYTF. The full variable domain, in which reference TRBV29-1 and TRBJ1-2 provide the parts outside the CDR3, is SAVISQKPSRDICQRGTSLTIQCQVDSQVTMMFWYRQQPGQSLTLIATANQGSEATYESGFVIDKFPISRPNLTFSTLTVSNMSPEDSSIYLCSVELGMYGYTFGSGTRLTVV.

This chain uses TRBV20-1 with TRBJ2-1, with TRBD2 matching over 10 bases. The CDR3 totals 15 residues. Germline V lookup: CDR1 DFQATT, CDR2 SNEGSKA (reference sequence). Germline trimming cut 4 bases from V and 3 bases from J; bases unmatched to any gene: 6. CDR3 in DNA: TGCAGTGCTATAATACTAGCGGGGAACTACAATGAGCAGTTCTTC. Its translation: CSAIILAGNYNEQFF.

This clonotype showed up many times. The rearrangement links TRBV20-1 to TRBJ2-5; 9 bases align to TRBD2. CDR3 size: 15 residues. V was clipped by 6 bases and J by 5 bases; unmatched bases: 13. Germline V lookup: CDR1 DFQATT, CDR2 SNEGSKA (reference sequence). CDR3 nucleotide sequence: TGCAGTGCCCGAGCGGGCGGGGGGGCAAGGGAGACCCAGTACTTC. Translated, it gives CSARAGGGARETQYF.

This rearrangement joins TRBV12-3 or TRBV12-4 to TRBJ2-1; 9 bases align to TRBD2. The length of the CDR3 is 17 residues. J gave up 7 bases and V 3 bases, and 13 bases lay outside the gene matches. The DNA for the CDR3 is TGTGCCAGCAGTTTTCGGGGGCCCTTAGCGGGGGTTAATGAGCAGTTCTTC. It translates to CASSFRGPLAGVNEQFF.

This clonotype came up many times. The V gene is TRBV18, the J gene TRBJ1-4, with no clear D. The V and J ends lost 3 bases and 8 bases respectively, with 10 bases between them. CDR1 is KGHSH and CDR2 is LQKENI in the germline V gene. CDR3 length: 13 amino acids. The CDR3 sequence: CASSPRPGEKLFF. CDR3 bases: TGTGCCAGCTCACCCCGGCCGGGGGAAAAACTGTTTTTT.

There are many counts of this clonotype. The rearrangement joins TRBV11-2 to TRBJ2-3; 7 bases line up with TRBD2. Germline V gives CDR1 SGHAT, CDR2 FQNNGV. The J segment lost 6 bases and the V segment lost 1 base, leaving 16 bases of the junction unmatched. The CDR3 is 18 amino acids. The CDR3 bases are TGTGCCAGCAGCTTAGGAAGTCCCCTAGCGGTCGTGGGGGATACGCAGTATTTT. Its protein product is CASSLGSPLAVVGDTQYF.

This clonotype was detected ten times or more. V gene TRBV10-1 combines with J gene TRBJ2-7; 11 positions agree with TRBD1. This CDR3 is built from 18 residues. The germline V gene encodes CDR1 WNHNN and CDR2 SYGVQD (reference sequence). V was clipped by 2 bases and J by 1 base; unmatched bases: 10. The CDR3 DNA follows: TGCGCCAGCAGTGAGCGCCCCCCCGGGACAGGGGGATCCTACGAGCAGTACTTC. Residues: CASSERPPGTGGSYEQYF.

This clonotype was recorded at least ten times. V is TRBV4-3 and J is TRBJ2-2; D uncertain. Germline-derived CDR1 and CDR2 are LGHNA and YSLEER. This CDR3 is built from 14 residues. V lost 0 bases, J lost 1 base, and 3 bases lay in between. CDR3: CASSQDMNTGELFF. The CDR3 DNA sequence: TGCGCCAGCAGCCAAGATATGAACACCGGGGAGCTGTTTTTT.

This clonotype has just a few counts. The chain has TRBV20-1 and TRBJ2-7, with D maybe TRBD1 (6 bases). The CDR3 covers 14 residues. The germline V gene encodes CDR1 DFQATT and CDR2 SNEGSKA (reference sequence). Trimming removed 6 bases from V and 2 bases from J, with 17 bases in between. CDR3 nucleotides: TGCAGTGCCCAAGACAGGTCCGTAGCCTACGAGCAGTACTTC. Translation: CSAQDRSVAYEQYF.

The chain uses TRBV5-1 and TRBJ2-5; 9 bases line up with TRBD1. The trim removed 4 bases at V and 5 bases at J, leaving 9 bases unmatched. Germline V lookup: CDR1 SGHRS, CDR2 YFSETQ. The CDR3 contains 15 residues. The CDR3 coding sequence is TGCGCCAGCAGCCCTCGGACAGGGGCATCGGAGACCCAGTACTTC. It is translated as CASSPRTGASETQYF.

The chain couples TRBV25-1 to TRBJ1-1, with 11 bases matching TRBD1. The CDR3 spans 14 residues. With V trimmed by 6 bases and J by 4 bases, 4 bases remained unmatched. CDR1 MGHDK and CDR2 SYGVNS come from the germline V gene. The CDR3 loop reads CASRGQGVVTEAFF. CDR3 coding DNA: TGTGCCAGCAGGGGACAGGGGGTGGTCACTGAAGCTTTCTTT.

This clonotype was counted at least ten times. The V and J genes are TRBV10-3 and TRBJ2-1; 7 nucleotides match TRBD1. The germline CDR1 and CDR2 sequences are ENHRY and SYGVKD. The CDR3 runs 16 residues. Unmatched junction bases numbered 12, after V lost 6 bases and J lost 4 bases. CDR3 coding DNA: TGTGCCATCAGAGACAGGGTTGAAGCAGAGTACAATGAGCAGTTCTTC. Translating gives CAIRDRVEAEYNEQFF.

This clonotype was counted a few times. The CDR3 sequence: CASSLPGSWEKLFF. In nucleotides, the CDR3 is TGTGCCAGCAGCTTACCAGGGTCGTGGGAAAAACTGTTTTTT. V is TRBV7-2 and J is TRBJ1-4; maybe TRBD1 (5 bases). This CDR3 region has 14 residues. Trimming shortened V by 2 bases and J by 8 bases, and 12 bases separated the two germline ends. CDR1 SGHTA and CDR2 FQGNSA come from the germline V gene.

The chain uses TRBV7-2 and TRBJ2-5, with D possibly TRBD1 on 5 matching bases. From germline, CDR1 is SGHTA and CDR2 FQGNSA. This CDR3 region has 16 residues. Between the trimmed V and J ends, which lost 1 base and 0 bases, there was a span of 12 bases. CDR3 in DNA: TGTGCCAGCAGCTTAGGTCCGACGGACAACCAAGAGACCCAGTACTTC. Translation: CASSLGPTDNQETQYF.